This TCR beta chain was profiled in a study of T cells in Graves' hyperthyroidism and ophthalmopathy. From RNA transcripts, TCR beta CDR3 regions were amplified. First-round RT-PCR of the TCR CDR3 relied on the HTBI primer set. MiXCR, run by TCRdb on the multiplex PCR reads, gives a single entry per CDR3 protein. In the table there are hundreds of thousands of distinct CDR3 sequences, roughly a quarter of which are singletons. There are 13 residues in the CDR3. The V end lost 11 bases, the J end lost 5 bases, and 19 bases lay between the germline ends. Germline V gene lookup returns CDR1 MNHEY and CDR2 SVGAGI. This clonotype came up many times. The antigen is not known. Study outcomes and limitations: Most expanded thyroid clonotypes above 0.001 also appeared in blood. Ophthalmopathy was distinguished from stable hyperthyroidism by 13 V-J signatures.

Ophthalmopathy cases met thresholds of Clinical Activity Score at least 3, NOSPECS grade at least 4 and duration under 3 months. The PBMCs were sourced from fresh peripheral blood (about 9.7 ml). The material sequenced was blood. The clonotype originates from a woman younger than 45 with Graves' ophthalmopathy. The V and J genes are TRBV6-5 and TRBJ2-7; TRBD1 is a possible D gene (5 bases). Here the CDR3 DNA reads TGTGCCTGCAAGGGGCAGGTTTTGGACGAGCAGTACTTC. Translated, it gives CACKGQVLDEQYF.